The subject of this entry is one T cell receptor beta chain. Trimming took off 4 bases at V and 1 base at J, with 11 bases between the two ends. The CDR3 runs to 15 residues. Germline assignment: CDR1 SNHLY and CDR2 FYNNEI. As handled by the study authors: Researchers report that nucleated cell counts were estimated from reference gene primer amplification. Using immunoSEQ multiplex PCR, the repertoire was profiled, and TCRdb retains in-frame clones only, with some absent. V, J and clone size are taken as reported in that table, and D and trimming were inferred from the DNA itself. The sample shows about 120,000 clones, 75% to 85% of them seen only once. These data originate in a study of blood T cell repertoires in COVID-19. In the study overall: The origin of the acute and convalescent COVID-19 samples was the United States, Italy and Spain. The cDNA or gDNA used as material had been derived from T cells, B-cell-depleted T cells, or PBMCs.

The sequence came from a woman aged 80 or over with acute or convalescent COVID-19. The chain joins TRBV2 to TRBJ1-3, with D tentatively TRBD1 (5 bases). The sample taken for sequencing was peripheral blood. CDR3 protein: CASSVRVLSGNTIYF. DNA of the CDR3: TGTGCCAGCAGTGTCAGGGTATTATCTGGAAACACCATATATTTT.